The source of this T cell receptor (beta chain) is a study of CD8+CD57+ T cells in acquired aplastic anemia. CDR3 length equals 14 residues. Per the germline V gene, CDR1 is SGHNT and CDR2 is YYREEE (reference sequence). The junction had 6 bases not matched to a gene; V was cut back by 4 bases and J by 10 bases. Using genomic DNA as the template, TCR beta VDJ and CDR3 profiling was carried out. TCRdb independently ran MiXCR on the reads; one entry per CDR3 protein. The table has over 150,000 distinct CDR3 sequences, just over 50% seen once. Patients picked for sequencing had shown CD8+CD57+ cell expansion detected by flow cytometry.

The sample comprised sorted CD4+, CD8+, or CD8+CD57+ T cells (not recorded which) from PBMCs. This TCR was sampled from a human donor with aplastic anemia. This chain links TRBV5-4 with TRBJ1-6; 9 bases align to TRBD1. CDR3 bases: TGTGCCAGCAGCCCGGGACAGGGACAATCACCCCTCCACTTT. Protein: CASSPGQGQSPLHF.